Listed here is a single T cell receptor beta chain. This CDR3 is built from 16 residues. Germline CDR1 is MGHRA and CDR2 is YSYEKL. V was trimmed by 1 base and J by 2 bases, leaving 12 bases between them. The data were taken from a study of T-cell reconstitution after alpha-beta-depleted transplantation in children. TCRbeta library preparation incorporated unique molecular identifiers. From the PCR reads, TCRdb called clonotypes with MiXCR, one entry per CDR3 protein. This table has about 980,000 distinct CDR3 sequences, about 29% appearing once. This chain uses TRBV4-1 with TRBJ1-5; D is undetermined. The sequence derives from a boy under two years old who had a stem cell transplant for SCID, so the T cells may come from the graft donor. The sample was PBMCs, mostly from graft donor cells, taken 360 days after TCRalphabeta/CD19-depleted stem cell transplant. The CDR3 protein is CASSQGAAAGNQPQHF. In nucleotides, the CDR3 is TGCGCCAGCAGCCAAGGGGCGGCCGCGGGCAATCAGCCCCAGCATTTT.